This TCR beta chain was recorded in a study of human T cells and chemical hapten exposure. The time point here: pre-sensitization, week 0. Treatment indicated: therapeutic diphenylcyclopropenone sensitization with weekly scalp DPC. TCRdb called the RACE reads again in MiXCR, with one record for every CDR3 protein. The sample holds some 250,000 distinct CDR3 sequences; around 7% are singletons and the top ten take roughly 1.2%. The CDR3 is 13 residues long. Germline V gene lookup returns CDR1 SEHNR and CDR2 FQNEAQ (reference sequence). Trimming stripped 1 base from V and 10 bases from J, with 13 bases between.

Sequencing used whole blood, obtained in connection with sensitization to the hapten diphenylcyclopropenone (DPC). This receptor was taken from a man between 18 and 35 years old with alopecia areata. Some clones in this sample may be carry-over from other donors' samples. The chain uses TRBV7-9 and TRBJ1-2; D is ambiguous. CDR3 bases: TGTGCCAGCAGCTTAGGGACTGATGATGTCTACACCTTC. Protein sequence: CASSLGTDDVYTF.